The source of this TCR beta chain is a study of PD-1 blockade in classical Hodgkin lymphoma. Study observations and caveats: Those patients who began receiving nivolumab less than 1 year after ASCT had lower diversity, and they were excluded. Complete responders possessed baseline diversity comparable to newly diagnosed patients.

A word on this clone: Its antigen remains unknown.

Method: immunoSEQ multiplex PCR; TCRdb's copy keeps in-frame clones and lacks some. The sample records tens of thousands of clones, 80% being singletons. Every patient had relapsed following autologous stem cell transplantation, and cohorts differed in brentuximab vedotin exposure. The sequence came from a human donor with classical Hodgkin lymphoma. The material sequenced was peripheral blood mononuclear cells (PBMCs), taken before the second cycle of nivolumab.

The CDR3 DNA reads as TGTGCCAGCAGTGAAATAGCGGGAGGGCCGGGTGAGCAGTTCTTC. Translated, it gives CASSEIAGGPGEQFF. J is TRBJ2-1 and V is TRBV2, with 11 bases lining up with TRBD2. The CDR3 length is 15 residues. J gave up 9 bases and V 2 bases, and 6 bases lay outside the gene matches. Germline assignment: CDR1 SNHLY and CDR2 FYNNEI.